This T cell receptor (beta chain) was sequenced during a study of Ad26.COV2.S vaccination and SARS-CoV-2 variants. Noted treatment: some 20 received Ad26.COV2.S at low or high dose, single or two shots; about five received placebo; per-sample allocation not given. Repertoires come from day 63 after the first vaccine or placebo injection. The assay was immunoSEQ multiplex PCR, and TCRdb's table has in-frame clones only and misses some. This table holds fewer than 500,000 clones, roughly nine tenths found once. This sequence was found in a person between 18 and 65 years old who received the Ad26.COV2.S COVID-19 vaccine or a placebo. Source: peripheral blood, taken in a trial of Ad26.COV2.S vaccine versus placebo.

CDR3 protein: CASSATSMFQETQYF. CDR3 sequence (DNA): TGTGCCAGCAGCGCGACAAGTATGTTCCAAGAGACCCAGTACTTC. V is TRBV7-9 and J is TRBJ2-5, with D uncertain. Germline CDR1 and CDR2: SEHNR and FQNEAQ (reference sequence). The ends were cut back, 5 bases at V and 1 base at J, with 14 bases in the middle. The CDR3 length is 15 residues.